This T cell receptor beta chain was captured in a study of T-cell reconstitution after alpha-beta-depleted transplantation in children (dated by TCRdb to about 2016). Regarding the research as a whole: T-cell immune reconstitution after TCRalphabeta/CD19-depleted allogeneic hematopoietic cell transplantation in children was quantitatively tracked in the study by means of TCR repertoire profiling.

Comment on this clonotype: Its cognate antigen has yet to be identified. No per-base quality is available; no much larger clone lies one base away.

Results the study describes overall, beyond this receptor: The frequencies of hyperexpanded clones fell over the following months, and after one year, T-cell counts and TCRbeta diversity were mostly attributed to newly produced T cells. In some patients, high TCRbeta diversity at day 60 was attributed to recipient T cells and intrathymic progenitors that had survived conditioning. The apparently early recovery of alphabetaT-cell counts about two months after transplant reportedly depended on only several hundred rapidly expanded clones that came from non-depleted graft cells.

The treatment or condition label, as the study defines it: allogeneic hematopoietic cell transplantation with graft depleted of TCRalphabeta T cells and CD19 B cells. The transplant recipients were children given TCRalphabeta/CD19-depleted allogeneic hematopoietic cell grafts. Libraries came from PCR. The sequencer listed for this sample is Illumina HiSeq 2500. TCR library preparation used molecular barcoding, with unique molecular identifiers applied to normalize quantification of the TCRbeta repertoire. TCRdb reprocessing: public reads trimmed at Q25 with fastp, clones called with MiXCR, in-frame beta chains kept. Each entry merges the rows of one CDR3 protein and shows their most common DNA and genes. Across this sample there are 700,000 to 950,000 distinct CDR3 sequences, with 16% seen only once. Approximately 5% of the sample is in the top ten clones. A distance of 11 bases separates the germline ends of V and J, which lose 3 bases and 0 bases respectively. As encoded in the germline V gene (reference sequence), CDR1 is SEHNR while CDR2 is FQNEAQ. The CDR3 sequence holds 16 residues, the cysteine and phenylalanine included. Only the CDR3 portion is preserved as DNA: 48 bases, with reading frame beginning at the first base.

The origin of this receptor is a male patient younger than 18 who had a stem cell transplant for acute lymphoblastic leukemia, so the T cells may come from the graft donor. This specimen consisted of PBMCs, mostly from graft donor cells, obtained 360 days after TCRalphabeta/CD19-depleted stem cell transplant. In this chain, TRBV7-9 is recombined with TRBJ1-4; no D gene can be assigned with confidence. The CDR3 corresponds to CASSFGYPATNEKLFF. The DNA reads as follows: TGTGCCAGCAGCTTCGGGTACCCTGCAACTAATGAAAAACTGTTTTTT.